This T cell receptor beta chain was found in a study of blood T cell repertoires in COVID-19 (dated by TCRdb to the early 2020s). Context from the whole study: Samples covering the acute and convalescent phases of COVID-19 were provided by collaborators in the United States, Italy and Spain. Where available, HLA class I and class II types were taken from metadata supplied by the sample provider and were not determined by assay-based typing. Samples were obtained from the ongoing ImmuneRACE study (first 160 participants) and from about 1,300 subjects provided by 6 global collaborators. The repertoires were released in a freely available public database intended as a resource for research on the immune response to SARS-CoV-2. The dataset comprised deeply sampled blood TCRbeta repertoires from subjects exposed to, actively infected with, or recovered from COVID-19. The prospective study material was composed of cDNA or gDNA derived from T cells, B-cell-depleted T cells, or PBMCs. Sample metadata almost always included a de-identified subject ID, COVID-19 status, age in years and sex.

This clone was detected a few times. Its target antigen remains unknown. No base quality information exists; no much larger clone differs at one position. On the study overall, not on this receptor specifically: Clinical and demographic metadata were provided uncurated, with the amount varying by source and participant.

Enrolling through a virtual design, the prospective study's participants ranged in age from roughly 18 to 100 years and lived across around 25 United States geographic areas. To assign participants to cohorts, the prospective study relied on clinical history that participants themselves reported in a screening survey and a study questionnaire. Exposed participants had been in contact, within 2 weeks of entering the study, with a person who had a PCR-confirmed or clinician-diagnosed case of COVID-19. In the prospective study, whole blood, serum and a nasopharyngeal or oropharyngeal swab were collected from each participant by mobile phlebotomists. Over an approximately 2-month period, participants in the prospective study had the option of providing additional blood draws and questionnaires. Before DNA extraction, blood samples from the prospective study were shipped at room temperature or frozen.

The CDR3 runs 15 amino acids, cysteine and phenylalanine included. The retained sequence is limited to the CDR3, 45 bases, with the frame set at the first base. V loses 4 bases, J loses 6 bases, and the germline ends lie 15 bases apart. CDR1 SGHTA and CDR2 FQGNSA are derived from the germline V gene. The immunoSEQ Assay, a bias-controlled multiplex PCR, was used to amplify TCRbeta CDR3 regions from genomic DNA. The source study handled its data this way. Nucleated cell counts per sample were estimated from amplification of reference gene primers within the assay. To quantify the absolute abundance of each unique TCRbeta CDR3 rearrangement, sequence reads were collapsed and filtered. For each sample, productive Simpson clonality was calculated as the square root of Simpson's diversity index over productive rearrangements. TCRdb retrieved this table from immuneACCESS and kept in-frame rearrangements only. Not all clones are present; in checked studies, unresolved V genes account for under half, and no reason is known for the remainder. The V and J calls and clone size are taken from that table; D and trimming were inferred from the DNA. Here the sample has 250,000 or so clones; about 88% occur a single time. The ten largest clones add up to 6.6% of the sample.

The receptor was derived from a woman aged 45-60 years who had been exposed to COVID-19. The material sequenced was PBMCs or T cells enriched from blood (not recorded which). The sequence joins TRBV7-2 to TRBJ2-2; the D gene remains uncertain. The CDR3 protein is CASSSQLSTAGELFF. The DNA is as follows: TGTGCCAGCAGCTCGCAGCTATCCACAGCCGGGGAGCTGTTTTTT.